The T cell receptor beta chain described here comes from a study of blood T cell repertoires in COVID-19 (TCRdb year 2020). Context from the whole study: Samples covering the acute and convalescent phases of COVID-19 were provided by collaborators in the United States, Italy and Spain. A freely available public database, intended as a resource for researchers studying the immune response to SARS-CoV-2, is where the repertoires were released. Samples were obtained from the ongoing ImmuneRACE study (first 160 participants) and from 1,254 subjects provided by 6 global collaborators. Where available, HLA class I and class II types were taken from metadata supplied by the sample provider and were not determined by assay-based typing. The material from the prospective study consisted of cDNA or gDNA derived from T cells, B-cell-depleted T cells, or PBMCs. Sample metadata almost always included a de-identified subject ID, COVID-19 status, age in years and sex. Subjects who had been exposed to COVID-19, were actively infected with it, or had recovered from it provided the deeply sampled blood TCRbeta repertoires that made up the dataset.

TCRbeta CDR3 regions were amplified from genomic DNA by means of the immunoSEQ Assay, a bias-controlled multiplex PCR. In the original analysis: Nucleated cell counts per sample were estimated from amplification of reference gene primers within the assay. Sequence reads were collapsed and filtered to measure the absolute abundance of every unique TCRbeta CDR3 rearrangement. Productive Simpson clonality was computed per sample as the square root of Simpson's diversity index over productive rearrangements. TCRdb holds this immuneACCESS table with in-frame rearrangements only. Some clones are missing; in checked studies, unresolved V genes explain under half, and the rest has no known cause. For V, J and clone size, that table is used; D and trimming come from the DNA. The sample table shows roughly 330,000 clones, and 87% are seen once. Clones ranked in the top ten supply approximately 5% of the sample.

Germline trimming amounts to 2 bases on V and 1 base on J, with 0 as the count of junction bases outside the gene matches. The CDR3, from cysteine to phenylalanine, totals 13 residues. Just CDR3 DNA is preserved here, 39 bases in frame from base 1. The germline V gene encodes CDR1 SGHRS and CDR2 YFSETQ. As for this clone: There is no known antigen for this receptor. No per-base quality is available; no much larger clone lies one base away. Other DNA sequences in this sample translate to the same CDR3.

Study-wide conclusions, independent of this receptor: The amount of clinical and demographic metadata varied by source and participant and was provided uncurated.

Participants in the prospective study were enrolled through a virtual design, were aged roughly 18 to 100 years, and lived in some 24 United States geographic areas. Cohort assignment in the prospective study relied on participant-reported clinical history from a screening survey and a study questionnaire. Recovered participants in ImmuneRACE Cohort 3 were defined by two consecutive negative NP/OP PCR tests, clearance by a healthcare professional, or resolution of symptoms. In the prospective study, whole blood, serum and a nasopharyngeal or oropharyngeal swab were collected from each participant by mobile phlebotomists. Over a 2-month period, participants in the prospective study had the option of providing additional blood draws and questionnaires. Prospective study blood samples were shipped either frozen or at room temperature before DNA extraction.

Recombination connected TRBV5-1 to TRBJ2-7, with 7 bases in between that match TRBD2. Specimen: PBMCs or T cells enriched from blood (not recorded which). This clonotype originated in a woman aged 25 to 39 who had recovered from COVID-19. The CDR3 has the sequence CASSFGGSYEQYF. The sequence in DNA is TGCGCCAGCAGCTTCGGGGGGTCCTACGAGCAGTACTTC.